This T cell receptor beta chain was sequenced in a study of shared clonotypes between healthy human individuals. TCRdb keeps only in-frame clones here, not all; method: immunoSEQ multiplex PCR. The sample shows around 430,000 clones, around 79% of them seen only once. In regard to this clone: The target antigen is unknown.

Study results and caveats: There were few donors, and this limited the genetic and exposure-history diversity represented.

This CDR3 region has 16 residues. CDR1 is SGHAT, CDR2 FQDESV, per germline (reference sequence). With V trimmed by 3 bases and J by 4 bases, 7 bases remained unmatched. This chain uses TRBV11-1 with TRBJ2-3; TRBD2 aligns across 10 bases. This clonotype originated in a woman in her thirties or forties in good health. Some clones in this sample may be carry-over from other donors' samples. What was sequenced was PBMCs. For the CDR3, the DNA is TGTGCCAGCAGCTTGGGCTTCGGACTAGCGGCAGATACGCAGTATTTT. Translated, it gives CASSLGFGLAADTQYF.